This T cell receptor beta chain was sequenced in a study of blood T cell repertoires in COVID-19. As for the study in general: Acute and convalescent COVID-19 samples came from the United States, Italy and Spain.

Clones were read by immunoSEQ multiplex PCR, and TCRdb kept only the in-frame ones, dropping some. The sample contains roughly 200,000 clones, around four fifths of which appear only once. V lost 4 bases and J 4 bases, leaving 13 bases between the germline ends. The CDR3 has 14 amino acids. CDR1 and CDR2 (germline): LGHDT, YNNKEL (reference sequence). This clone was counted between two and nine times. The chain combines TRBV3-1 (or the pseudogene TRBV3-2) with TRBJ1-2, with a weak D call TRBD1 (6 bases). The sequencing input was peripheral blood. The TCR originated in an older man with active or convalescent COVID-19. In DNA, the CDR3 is TGTGCCAGCAGCCTTGACAGGTCTCCCTATGGCTACACCTTC. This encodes CASSLDRSPYGYTF.